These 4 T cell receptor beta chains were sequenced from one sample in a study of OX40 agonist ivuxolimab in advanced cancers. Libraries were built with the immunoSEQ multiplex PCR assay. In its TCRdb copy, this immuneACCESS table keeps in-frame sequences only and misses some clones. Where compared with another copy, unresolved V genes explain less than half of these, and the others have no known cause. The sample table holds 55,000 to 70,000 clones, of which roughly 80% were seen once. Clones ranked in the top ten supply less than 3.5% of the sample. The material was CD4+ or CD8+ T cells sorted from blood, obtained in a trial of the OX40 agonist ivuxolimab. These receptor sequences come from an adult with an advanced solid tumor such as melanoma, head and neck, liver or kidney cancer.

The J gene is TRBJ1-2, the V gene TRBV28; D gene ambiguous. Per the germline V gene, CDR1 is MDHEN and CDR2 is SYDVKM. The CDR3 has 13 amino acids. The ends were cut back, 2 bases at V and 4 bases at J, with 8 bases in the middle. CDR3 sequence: CASSLEGIYGYTF. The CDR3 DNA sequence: TGTGCCAGCAGTTTAGAGGGAATCTATGGCTACACCTTC.

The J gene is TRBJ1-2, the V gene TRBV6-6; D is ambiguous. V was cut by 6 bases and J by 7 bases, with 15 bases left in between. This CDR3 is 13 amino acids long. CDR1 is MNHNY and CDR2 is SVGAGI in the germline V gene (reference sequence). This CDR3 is CASSATQEVGYTF. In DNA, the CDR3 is TGTGCCAGCAGCGCAACCCAGGAGGTTGGCTACACCTTC.

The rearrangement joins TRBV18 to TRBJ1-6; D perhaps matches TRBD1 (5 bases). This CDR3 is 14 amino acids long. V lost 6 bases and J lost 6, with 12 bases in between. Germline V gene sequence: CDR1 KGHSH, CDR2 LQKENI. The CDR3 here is CASSLTEFNSPLHF. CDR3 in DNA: TGTGCCAGCTCCCTGACAGAATTTAATTCACCCCTCCACTTT.

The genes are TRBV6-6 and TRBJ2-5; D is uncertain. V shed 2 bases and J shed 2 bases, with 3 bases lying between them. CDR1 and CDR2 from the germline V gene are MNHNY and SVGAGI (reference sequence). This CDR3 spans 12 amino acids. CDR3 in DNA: TGTGCCAGCAGTTACCCACAAGAGACCCAGTACTTC. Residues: CASSYPQETQYF.